This paragraph covers one TCR beta chain sequence. Its recognized antigen is unknown. Nothing much larger sits one base from this clone, and base qualities are not available. The CDR3 runs 14 amino acids, cysteine and phenylalanine included. CDR3 DNA is the only sequence kept; it has 42 bases, read in frame from the first base. Reading the germline V gene gives CDR1 KGHSH and CDR2 LQKENI. The V end loses 3 bases and the J end loses 7 bases, and a stretch of 13 bases separates them. The sample originates from a study of cytomegalovirus exposure and HLA in healthy donors (dated by TCRdb to about 2017). At the level of the whole study: According to a later analysis, the 100 to 150 validation repertoires were produced on the same platform as the roughly 600 repertoires of the first cohort. The study aimed to test whether cataloging public T cell receptors could reveal signatures of past pathogen exposure. In addition to the first cohort of around 670 subjects, a separate validation cohort of approximately 130 different subjects was used. To predict cytomegalovirus infection status, the study combined high-throughput TCR immunosequencing, statistical association of individual TCRs with disease status, and machine learning. What the research found in general, with its limitations: In both the original and validation cohorts, the classifier was reported to diagnose cytomegalovirus status with high specificity and sensitivity. Most TCR sequences were seen in very few donors, while some public TCRs were found in many individuals. The validation cohort had no HLA typing available for a later analysis, so co-occurrence within that cohort was assessed over all 120 or so repertoires. The authors suggested that the approach could potentially be extended to other disease states and immunological phenotypes. A few of the identified cytomegalovirus-associated TCR beta chains were confirmed in vitro to be specific for cytomegalovirus antigens. In a later analysis, TCRs clustered in the first cohort were found to also tend to co-occur in the approximately 120 validation repertoires, with about 93% of cluster scores above 0. The study listed 150 to 200 TCR beta chains as associated with cytomegalovirus.

Receptor libraries were prepared by the immunoSEQ multiplex PCR assay. The original pipeline was this. A statistical classification framework was developed to diagnose cytomegalovirus status using the catalog of TCR beta chain sequences. TCRdb limited this immuneACCESS table to in-frame rearrangements with V and J called. A share of clones is missing; checked studies link under half to unresolved V genes, and the rest is unexplained. The DNA was the basis for D and trimming; V, J and clone size are from that table. Present in this sample are approximately 160,000 clones, 95% to 97% of which were seen just once. 0.89% of the sample comes from the top ten. Separate from the roughly 650-subject first cohort, the validation cohort of roughly 120 subjects was the group to which the donors belonged.

The receptor comes from a woman between 18 and 29 years old in good health and CMV-seronegative. The sequence joins TRBV18 to TRBJ2-1; a confident D gene designation cannot be given. The sequenced material came from PBMCs. CDR3 region: CASSPPNRGNEQFF. The base sequence is TGTGCCAGCTCACCCCCCAACCGCGGAAATGAGCAGTTCTTC.